The 17 T cell receptor beta chains reported below all come from one sample, sequenced in a study of T cell repertoires in cytomegalovirus infection (dated by TCRdb to the late 2010s). Sequencer: Illumina HiSeq 1500. TCRdb reprocessing: public reads trimmed at Q25 with fastp, clones called with MiXCR, in-frame beta chains kept. Rows matching on CDR3 protein sequence are summarized as one entry with the most common DNA and genes. A total of about 450,000 distinct CDR3 sequences appear in this sample, approximately 31% of them only once. The ten largest clones capture about an eighth of the sample. What was sequenced was PBMCs. Receptors were obtained from a human donor in good health (CMV status not recorded). Some clones in this sample may be carry-over from other donors' samples.

The chain has TRBV7-8 and TRBJ2-7, with D possibly matching TRBD2 (6 bases). Germline V gene data show CDR1 as SGHVS and CDR2 as FQNEAQ. V shed 3 bases and J shed 1 base, with 13 bases lying between them. The CDR3 sequence is 15 residues long. This CDR3 is CASSLGRGTSYEQYF. Here the CDR3 DNA reads TGTGCCAGCAGCTTGGGGCGGGGAACATCCTACGAGCAGTACTTC.

This clonotype came up a few times. This chain joins TRBV10-3 and TRBJ2-7; 8 bases agree with TRBD1. The V gene's germline CDR1 is ENHRY and CDR2 SYGVKD. The CDR3 extends over 13 amino acids. The V and J ends lost 8 bases and 1 base, in that order; junction bases with no gene match: 4. CDR3 loop: CAIAGQVSYEQYF. Written as DNA, the CDR3 is TGTGCCATCGCGGGACAGGTATCCTACGAGCAGTACTTC.

About this clonotype: A much larger clone sits a single nucleotide away, making a read error possible. The V call is TRBV7-2, the J call TRBJ2-3; D is undetermined. Germline CDR1 SGHTA, CDR2 FQGNSA. The CDR3 totals 14 residues. CDR3 DNA: TGTGCCAGCAGCGTAGCAATCGACACAGATACGCAGTATTTT. This codes for CASSVAIDTDTQYF.

A remark on this clonotype: This CDR3 is missing its conserved last phenylalanine or tryptophan, likely due to a read error. The CDR3 here is CAAATGGDIQYL. CDR3 sequence (DNA): TGTGCCGCCGCGACAGGGGGAGACATTCAGTACTTA. This chain connects TRBV7-9 to TRBJ2-4, with 9 bases identical to TRBD1. This CDR3 is 12 amino acids long. Losses at the gene ends were 11 bases for V and 8 bases for J; bases not matched to a gene: 7. CDR1 and CDR2 from the germline V gene are SEHNR and FQNEAQ (reference sequence).

The chain carries TRBV6-2 or TRBV6-3 and TRBJ2-7; TRBD1 might be the D (5 bases). CDR3 size: 12 residues. The V gene lost 6 bases and the J gene lost 2 bases, with 8 bases spanning the gap. Germline CDR1 MNHEY, CDR2 SVGEGT. CDR3 in amino acids: CASRTRAYEQYF. The DNA for the CDR3 is TGTGCCAGCAGGACCAGGGCCTACGAGCAGTACTTC.

There are many counts of this clonotype. The chain uses TRBV6-1 and TRBJ1-1, with 7 bases aligning to TRBD1. The CDR3 extends over 15 amino acids. The ends lost 3 bases at V and 0 bases at J; junction bases unmatched: 4. Germline assignment: CDR1 MNHNS and CDR2 SASEGT. The DNA of the CDR3 is TGTGCCAGCAGTGATCTGGGACAGATGAACACTGAAGCTTTCTTT. Translated: CASSDLGQMNTEAFF.

The chain uses TRBV2 and TRBJ2-7, with a possible D match to TRBD1 (6 bases). There are 14 residues in the CDR3. The V and J ends lost 2 bases and 7 bases respectively, with 15 bases between them. Per germline, CDR1 SNHLY and CDR2 FYNNEI. The CDR3 nucleotides are TGTGCCAGCAGTGAAAGGGGGACATTTCTAGAGCAGTACTTC. Its protein product is CASSERGTFLEQYF.

This clonotype was recorded many times. The CDR3 nucleotides are TGTGCCAGCAGCTCGAGGACAGGCTCTAACACTGAAGCTTTCTTT. Translated, it gives CASSSRTGSNTEAFF. V is TRBV7-2 and J is TRBJ1-1; 7 bases agree with TRBD1. Germline V gene data show CDR1 as SGHTA and CDR2 as FQGNSA. This CDR3 is built from 15 residues. The V gene end was trimmed by 4 bases and the J gene end by 2 bases; junction bases not matched to a gene: 7.

This clonotype occurred a few times. The chain recombines TRBV11-2 with TRBJ1-2; perhaps TRBD1 as D (6 bases). This CDR3 region has 16 residues. Germline V gene sequence: CDR1 SGHAT, CDR2 FQNNGV. V gave up 6 bases and J gave up 6 bases, with 23 bases separating them. The CDR3 is CASRSTNRAWMDGYTF. The CDR3 DNA reads TGTGCCAGCAGATCTACGAACAGGGCTTGGATGGATGGCTACACCTTC.

The chain has TRBV3-1 and TRBJ2-1; 10 bases map to TRBD2. The length of the CDR3 is 18 residues. The V gene end was trimmed by 0 bases and the J gene end by 5 bases; junction bases not matched to a gene: 10. Germline CDR1 LGHDT, CDR2 YNNKEL (reference sequence). In nucleotides, the CDR3 is TGTGCCAGCAGCCAAGATCCTATTTCTAGCGGGGGTAACAATGAGCAGTTCTTC. Translating it yields CASSQDPISSGGNNEQFF.

Notes on this clonotype: One end of the junction is discordant with germline, which a read error may explain. For the CDR3, the DNA is TGTGCCAGCAGCTGGGGTCACCCACCATCCTACAATGAGCCGTTCTTC. Translated, it gives CASSWGHPPSYNEPFF. This sequence joins TRBV5-5 and TRBJ2-1; no clear D gene. CDR1 SGHKS and CDR2 YYEKEE come from the germline V gene (reference sequence). This CDR3 is 16 amino acids long.

The chain is built from TRBV4-1 and TRBJ1-4, with D perhaps matching TRBD1 (5 bases). V was shortened by 3 bases and J by 0 bases, with 14 bases between the two germline ends. The CDR3 sequence is 17 residues long. CDR1 MGHRA and CDR2 YSYEKL come from the germline V gene. The chain's CDR3 is CASSHPGRQPTNEKLFF. In nucleotides, the CDR3 is TGCGCCAGCAGCCACCCGGGGAGACAGCCAACTAATGAAAAACTGTTTTTT.

CDR3 coding DNA: TGTGCCAGTAGCATTTTCAATCAGCCCCAGCATTTT. Protein product: CASSIFNQPQHF. The chain is built from TRBV19 and TRBJ1-5; D remains unclear. The CDR3 covers 12 residues. V lost 6 bases, J lost 3 bases, and 6 bases lay in between. CDR1 is LNHDA and CDR2 is SQIVND in the germline V gene (reference sequence).

This chain connects TRBV11-2 to TRBJ1-6; 7 nucleotides match TRBD1. CDR1 SGHAT and CDR2 FQNNGV come from the germline V gene. After removal of 4 bases from V and 6 bases from J, the junction contained 9 bases not matched to a gene. The CDR3 is 16 amino acids. CDR3 amino acids: CASSSKTGVRNSPLHF. CDR3 bases: TGTGCCAGCAGCTCCAAAACAGGGGTTCGTAATTCACCCCTCCACTTT.

The chain joins TRBV29-1 to TRBJ1-3; the D is unclear. V shed 3 bases and J shed 0 bases, with 6 bases lying between them. Germline V gene lookup returns CDR1 SQVTM and CDR2 ANQGSEA. CDR3 size: 13 residues. The CDR3 loop reads CSVETVSGNTIYF. CDR3 sequence (DNA): TGCAGCGTTGAGACGGTCTCTGGAAACACCATATATTTT.

Remarks on this clonotype: The conserved closing phenylalanine or tryptophan is absent in this CDR3, likely reflecting a read error. This chain uses TRBV6-2 or TRBV6-3 with TRBJ1-2; TRBD1 agrees at 7 bases. The length of the CDR3 is 18 residues. J lost 3 bases, V lost 2 bases, and 15 bases had no gene match. The germline V gene has CDR1 MNHEY and CDR2 SVGEGT. The CDR3 DNA follows: TGTGCCAGCAGTTACGATGACGACAGGGTGATAGCTCACTATGGCTACACCATC. Protein: CASSYDDDRVIAHYGYTI.

The sample holds many counts of this clonotype. The V and J genes are TRBV7-2 and TRBJ2-1; D tentatively reads TRBD1 or TRBD2 (5 bases each). Trimming removed 1 base at V and 6 bases at J, with 19 bases between. Per the germline V gene, CDR1 is SGHTA and CDR2 is FQGNSA. CDR3 length: 17 amino acids. The CDR3 here is CASSLEGTDSPSNEQFF. CDR3 in DNA: TGTGCCAGCAGCTTAGAAGGGACGGACTCCCCCTCCAATGAGCAGTTCTTC.